These 14 T cell receptor beta chains share one sample of origin, sequenced in a study of beta chain features in type 1 diabetes. Of the isolated RNA, all was reverse transcribed, and so the sequenced material was expressed TCRB transcripts. Sequenced by immunoSEQ multiplex PCR; TCRdb stores in-frame clones only, minus some. The table records around 240,000 clones, under 70% of them present only once. Sample: naive CD4+ T cells from blood. The receptors were gathered from a man aged 25-40 years in good health.

The chain joins TRBV7-9 to TRBJ2-1; D may be TRBD2 (5 bases). Per the germline V gene, CDR1 is SEHNR and CDR2 is FQNEAQ (reference sequence). With 4 bases removed from V and 12 bases from J, the gap between germline ends came to 16 bases. The CDR3 has 13 amino acids. The CDR3 protein is CASSWTPGIWQFF. In DNA form, the CDR3 reads TGTGCCAGCAGCTGGACTCCCGGTATTTGGCAGTTCTTC.

CDR3 DNA: TGTGCCAGCAGCTTAGACGCGATCCATTCACCCCTCCACTTT. This codes for CASSLDAIHSPLHF. V and J are TRBV7-9 and TRBJ1-6, with D unresolved. CDR3 size: 14 residues. V was shortened by 1 base and J by 8 bases, with 9 bases between the two germline ends. Germline lookup yields CDR1 SEHNR and CDR2 FQNEAQ (reference sequence).

This clone was seen only a few times. The V gene is TRBV30, the J gene TRBJ1-6; D is undetermined. The CDR3 is 12 amino acids. Trimming took off 8 bases at V and 12 bases at J, with 17 bases between the two ends. Per the germline V gene, CDR1 is GTSNPN and CDR2 is SVGIG (reference sequence). CDR3 sequence: CARTVLHIPLHF. The CDR3 nucleotides are TGTGCCCGGACGGTATTGCATATACCCCTCCACTTT.

V usage is TRBV29-1 and J usage is TRBJ2-1; D may correspond to TRBD1 or TRBD2 (6 bases each). With 6 bases removed from V and 6 bases from J, the gap between germline ends came to 36 bases. Germline CDR1 reads SQVTM; CDR2 reads ANQGSEA. The CDR3 length is 20 residues. The CDR3 DNA follows: TGCAGCGTCCGAGGAGGTCTATGGGGGGCCAGCCACATTACGGGCAATGAGCAGTTCTTC. This translates into CSVRGGLWGASHITGNEQFF.

This clone turned up a few times. The chain carries TRBV18 and TRBJ2-7, with 7 bases that match TRBD1. Per the germline V gene, CDR1 is KGHSH and CDR2 is LQKENI. CDR3 length equals 16 residues. V shed 4 bases and J 3 bases; nucleotides not matched to a gene: 12. The CDR3 coding sequence is TGTGCCAGCTCACGGGGGACGGGACAGAGGAGCTACGAGCAGTACTTC. Amino acids: CASSRGTGQRSYEQYF.

This chain joins TRBV7-9 and TRBJ1-1; no definite D call. The CDR3 spans 12 residues. With 7 bases removed from V and 6 bases from J, the gap between germline ends came to 12 bases. Germline CDR1 SEHNR, CDR2 FQNEAQ (reference sequence). CDR3 DNA: TGTGCCAGCACCCCCGGCCCAGCTGAAGCTTTCTTT. Amino acids: CASTPGPAEAFF.

The rearrangement joins TRBV7-2 to TRBJ2-3; D is possibly TRBD2 (6 bases). This CDR3 spans 15 amino acids. Per germline, CDR1 SGHTA and CDR2 FQGNSA. V lost 5 bases and J 1 base, leaving 13 bases between the germline ends. CDR3 residues: CASSTQRARTDTQYF. The CDR3 DNA reads TGTGCCAGCAGCACCCAGCGGGCCCGCACAGATACGCAGTATTTT. Variable domain in full (rest from reference TRBV7-2 and TRBJ2-3): GAGVSQSPSNKVTEKGKDVELRCDPISGHTALYWYRQSLGQGLEFLIYFQGNSAPDKSGLPSDRFSAERTGGSVSTLTIQRTQQEDSAVYLCASSTQRARTDTQYFGPGTRLTVL.

The V call is TRBV29-1, the J call TRBJ2-7; a possible D gene is TRBD1 (5 bases). In germline, CDR1 is SQVTM, CDR2 ANQGSEA. This CDR3 has 14 residues. The V end lost 3 bases, the J end lost 1 base, and 13 bases lay between the germline ends. The chain's CDR3 is CSVEAQAPSYEQYF. In nucleotides, the CDR3 is TGCAGCGTTGAGGCACAGGCCCCGTCCTACGAGCAGTACTTC.

The rearrangement links TRBV5-6 to TRBJ1-2; D remains unclear. The CDR3 contains 14 residues. Per germline, CDR1 SGHDT and CDR2 YYEEEE. V was clipped by 2 bases and J by 2 bases, with 10 bases between them. CDR3 protein: CASSFYPSNYGYTF. In DNA form, the CDR3 reads TGTGCCAGCAGCTTTTACCCCTCAAACTATGGCTACACCTTC.

This rearrangement joins TRBV29-1 to TRBJ1-2, with D perhaps TRBD1 (5 bases). This CDR3 comprises 12 residues. V lost 4 bases to trimming and J lost 3 bases, with 9 bases between them. Per germline, CDR1 SQVTM and CDR2 ANQGSEA. The DNA for the CDR3 is TGCAGCGTTGTGGCAGGGTACTATGGCTACACCTTC. Translating gives CSVVAGYYGYTF. Full variable domain (remainder filled in from reference TRBV29-1 and TRBJ1-2): SAVISQKPSRDICQRGTSLTIQCQVDSQVTMMFWYRQQPGQSLTLIATANQGSEATYESGFVIDKFPISRPNLTFSTLTVSNMSPEDSSIYLCSVVAGYYGYTFGSGTRLTVV.

This clone has only a few counts. The V call is TRBV29-1, the J call TRBJ1-1; no clear D gene. The V gene lost 1 base and the J gene lost 0 bases, with 9 bases spanning the gap. This CDR3 contains 14 residues. In germline, CDR1 is SQVTM, CDR2 ANQGSEA. The CDR3, as DNA: TGCAGCGTTGAAGTATCCGGTGTGAACACTGAAGCTTTCTTT. Protein: CSVEVSGVNTEAFF.

The J gene is TRBJ1-1, the V gene TRBV20-1, with D tentatively TRBD1 (6 bases). V lost 6 bases, J lost 11 bases, and 13 bases lay in between. Germline CDR1 DFQATT, CDR2 SNEGSKA (reference sequence). The CDR3 contains 10 residues. The CDR3 DNA follows: TGCAGTGCCAGGGACAATGCGGCTTTCTTT. Translating gives CSARDNAAFF.

This chain links TRBV2 with TRBJ2-4; TRBD2 aligns across 7 bases. The length of the CDR3 is 14 residues. V lost 3 bases and J lost 6; bases outside the gene matches: 5. Germline V gives CDR1 SNHLY, CDR2 FYNNEI. Here the CDR3 DNA reads TGTGCCAGCAGTGAGGAAAGGGAGGGAAACATTCAGTACTTC. It translates to CASSEEREGNIQYF.

CDR3 loop: CAWSSPGQGLNEQFF. The CDR3 bases are TGTGCCTGGAGTTCCCCGGGACAGGGACTCAATGAGCAGTTCTTC. The V gene is TRBV30, the J gene TRBJ2-1, with TRBD1 matching over 9 bases. V trimming: 2 bases; J trimming: 6 bases; junction bases outside the gene matches: 8. CDR3 size: 15 residues. Germline values: CDR1 GTSNPN, CDR2 SVGIG (reference sequence).